Listed below are T cell receptor beta chains from one sample, sequenced in a study of blood T cell repertoires in COVID-19. Some clones are missing from TCRdb's copy, which holds only in-frame ones; the method was immunoSEQ multiplex PCR. This sample has approximately 230,000 clones; more than 80% occur once, and the top ten carry about 2.2%. The sample was peripheral blood. Receptor source: a man aged 30 to 39 who had recovered from COVID-19. Both conserved end residues are part of each CDR3. The D gene is left open where the match is weak. Size tells how often a clone was seen (once, few, many) or the class of an expanded clone, and some rows leave it out.

v_call,clone_size,j_call,d_call,cdr3_nt,cdr3_aa
TRBV19,once,TRBJ1-1,NA,TGTGCCAGTAGTATCTACGACAGGATAAACACTGAAGCTTTCTTT,CASSIYDRINTEAFF
TRBV29-1,NA,TRBJ1-2,TRBD1,TGCAGCGTTGCGGACAGGGGTGGTTATGGCTACACCTTC,CSVADRGGYGYTF
TRBV5-1,NA,TRBJ1-5,NA,TGCGCCAGCAGCTTGGGAGCAGGAGGACAGCCCCAGCATTTT,CASSLGAGGQPQHF
TRBV7-2,NA,TRBJ1-6,TRBD1,TGTGCCAGCAGCACCCGACAGGGGAACAATTCACCCCTCCACTTT,CASSTRQGNNSPLHF
TRBV4-1,NA,TRBJ2-3,NA,TGCGCCAGCAGCCAAGATGTCGGTGATACGCAGTATTTT,CASSQDVGDTQYF
TRBV7-9,NA,TRBJ2-4,NA,TGTGCCAGCAGCCCGGAGGCTCAAAACATTCAGTACTTC,CASSPEAQNIQYF
TRBV27,NA,TRBJ1-2,NA,TGTGCCAGCAGTTTACGACGGGACAATTACTATGGCTACACCTTC,CASSLRRDNYYGYTF
TRBV5-1,NA,TRBJ2-6,TRBD1,TGCGCCAGCAGCTTGATCGGGACAGGGTACTCTGGGGCCAACGTCCTGACTTTC,CASSLIGTGYSGANVLTF
TRBV4-3,NA,TRBJ2-7,TRBD1,TGCGCCAGCAGCCAAGACTCGGACAGGACCAAGGGATACGAGCAGTACTTC,CASSQDSDRTKGYEQYF
TRBV11-2,once,TRBJ1-2,NA,TGTGCCAGCAGCGCCGACAGCTCTAACTATGGCTACACCTTC,CASSADSSNYGYTF
TRBV5-4,once,TRBJ2-1,NA,TGTGCCAGCAGCTTAAGACAGATGTACAATGAGCAGTTCTTC,CASSLRQMYNEQFF
TRBV9,NA,TRBJ2-3,TRBD2,TGTGCCAGCAGCATTAGCGGGGGATCCACAGATACGCAGTATTTT,CASSISGGSTDTQYF
TRBV6-5,NA,TRBJ2-1,TRBD1,TGTGCCAGCCGCACACCGACAGGGCTTCGTCCTGAGCAGTTCTTC,CASRTPTGLRPEQFF
TRBV19,NA,TRBJ1-4,NA,TGTGCCAGTAGTCGGTCTGCAACTAATGAAAAACTGTTTTTT,CASSRSATNEKLFF
TRBV18,NA,TRBJ1-2,TRBD1,TGTGCCAGCTTTGGACAGGGGGCGCGTGGCTACACCTTC,CASFGQGARGYTF
TRBV3-1/TRBV3-2,NA,TRBJ1-5,NA,TGTGCCAGCAGCCAAGATGCACGGAGCAATCAGCCCCAGCATTTT,CASSQDARSNQPQHF
TRBV6-5,NA,TRBJ2-6,NA,TGTGCCAGCACAGGGTACTCTGGGGCCAACGTCCTGACTTTC,CASTGYSGANVLTF
TRBV1,NA,TRBJ2-7,NA,TGCACCAGCAGTGAGGACAGGGGGCAATACGAGCAGTACTTC,CTSSEDRGQYEQYF
TRBV11-3,NA,TRBJ2-1,NA,TGTGCCAGCAGCTTATCGTTTCCCCTTTCCTACAATGAGCAGTTCTTC,CASSLSFPLSYNEQFF
TRBV6-4,NA,TRBJ1-2,NA,TGTGCCAGCACTCCCAGGGGCGACGGCTACACCTTC,CASTPRGDGYTF
TRBV18,NA,TRBJ2-5,NA,TGTGCCAGCTCACCGGCAGGGTACCAAGAGACCCAGTACTTC,CASSPAGYQETQYF
TRBV4-2,few,TRBJ1-2,NA,TGTGCCAGCAGCCAAGATCTCTCGGAGTATTATGGCTACACCTTC,CASSQDLSEYYGYTF
TRBV5-1,NA,TRBJ2-2,TRBD1,TGCGCCAGCGGAACGGGACAGGACACCGGGGAGCTGTTTTTT,CASGTGQDTGELFF
TRBV5-8,NA,TRBJ1-6,TRBD1,TGTGCCAGCAGCTTGGGGGACAGATATAATTCACCCCTCCACTTT,CASSLGDRYNSPLHF
TRBV9,NA,TRBJ1-3,NA,TGTGCCAGTAAGCAGGGATCTGGAAACACCATATATTTT,CASKQGSGNTIYF
TRBV5-6,NA,TRBJ2-5,TRBD2,TGTGCCAGCAGCTGGGGAGGGGCCCAGTACTTC,CASSWGGAQYF
TRBV5-1,NA,TRBJ1-4,TRBD1,TGCGCCAGCAGCTTGGACAGGGGTAACAATGAAAAACTGTTTTTT,CASSLDRGNNEKLFF
TRBV5-4,NA,TRBJ2-3,TRBD1,TGTGCCAGCAGCTTGAGGGACAGGGGGCAAGATACGCAGTATTTT,CASSLRDRGQDTQYF
TRBV19,NA,TRBJ2-2,TRBD1,TGTGCCAGTAGTCCGACAGGGGCCCACATTTACACCGGGGAGCTGTTTTTT,CASSPTGAHIYTGELFF
TRBV29-1,NA,TRBJ2-7,TRBD2,TGCAGCGTTGAACCGGGGACTAGCGGGGGGCCGAAATACTACGAGCAGTACTTC,CSVEPGTSGGPKYYEQYF
TRBV7-4,NA,TRBJ1-3,TRBD1,TGTGCCAGCAGCCGGAACAGGACAGGTTACGGAAACACCATATATTTT,CASSRNRTGYGNTIYF
TRBV18,NA,TRBJ1-2,TRBD1,TGTGCCAGCTCACCACCTGACAGGGTAGGGTATGGCTACACCTTC,CASSPPDRVGYGYTF
TRBV6-2/TRBV6-3,NA,TRBJ1-1,TRBD1,TGTGCCAGCAGTTACGACAGGGGGCGGGTGAACACTGAAGCTTTCTTT,CASSYDRGRVNTEAFF
TRBV20-1,NA,TRBJ1-4,NA,TGCAGTGCTAGTTTGGCCAGGGGTGGTAATGAAAAACTGTTTTTT,CSASLARGGNEKLFF
TRBV10-2,NA,TRBJ1-1,TRBD1,TGCGCCAGCAGTGCACAGGGGGGTACTGAAGCTTTCTTT,CASSAQGGTEAFF
TRBV3-1/TRBV3-2,NA,TRBJ2-1,NA,TGTGCCAGCAGCCAAGTTATTGAGCCGTCTAACAATGAGCAGTTCTTC,CASSQVIEPSNNEQFF
TRBV12-5,NA,TRBJ1-1,NA,TGTGCTAGTGGTTTGGGGACTAACACTGAAGCTTTCTTT,CASGLGTNTEAFF
TRBV5-1,NA,TRBJ1-5,NA,TGCGCCAGCAGCTTGGTCTGGGGCCGGCACAATCAGCCCCAGCATTTT,CASSLVWGRHNQPQHF
TRBV19,NA,TRBJ1-4,NA,TGTGCCAGTAGGAGCCAGGGCCCCGCAACTAATGAAAAACTGTTTTTT,CASRSQGPATNEKLFF
TRBV19,once,TRBJ1-2,NA,TGTGCCAGGGAACCAGGGCGGAACCCCAACGTGGCCTATGGCTACACCTTC,CAREPGRNPNVAYGYTF
TRBV2,NA,TRBJ2-4,NA,TGTGCCAGCAGTGAAAACTCACCACCGTGGAGCATTCAGTACTTC,CASSENSPPWSIQYF
TRBV6-5,NA,TRBJ2-5,NA,TGTGCCGCGTCCTGGACAGCCAAAGAGACCCAGTACTTC,CAASWTAKETQYF
TRBV4-1,NA,TRBJ2-7,NA,TGCGCCAGCAGCCAAGATTTAAGCTACAGTTACGAGCAGTACTTC,CASSQDLSYSYEQYF
TRBV7-9,NA,TRBJ1-2,TRBD1,TGTGCCAGCAGCACCTTAACAGGGGATGATGGCTACACCTTC,CASSTLTGDDGYTF
TRBV3-1/TRBV3-2,NA,TRBJ2-3,NA,TGTGCCAGCAGCCCGAGGGAGACAGATACGCAGTATTTT,CASSPRETDTQYF